The 16 T cell receptor beta chains in this list originate from one sample, sequenced in a study of shared clonotypes between healthy human individuals. Sequencing used immunoSEQ multiplex PCR; TCRdb keeps in-frame clones, though not all of them. This sample has 400,000 to 500,000 clones, with 60% to 85% found just once. The sample comprised PBMCs. The receptors originated from a woman in her 40s in good health. Some clones in this sample may be carry-over from other donors' samples.

This clone was seen a few times. The chain carries TRBV10-3 and TRBJ2-1; 10 bases agree with TRBD2. There are 17 residues in the CDR3. CDR1 and CDR2 (germline): ENHRY, SYGVKD. Trimming at V came to 6 bases and at J to 0 bases, leaving 8 bases not matched to a gene. CDR3 in amino acids: CAIRPSGSVLSYNEQFF. The CDR3 DNA is TGTGCCATCAGACCTAGCGGGAGCGTCCTCTCCTACAATGAGCAGTTCTTC.

The rearrangement uses TRBV18 and TRBJ1-1; D ambiguous. The CDR3 covers 14 residues. The ends were cut back, 5 bases at V and 1 base at J, with 11 bases in the middle. Per germline, CDR1 KGHSH and CDR2 LQKENI. CDR3 residues: CASSLYNPNTEAFF. CDR3 sequence (DNA): TGTGCCAGCTCATTGTACAACCCGAACACTGAAGCTTTCTTT. The full variable domain, completed using reference TRBV18 and TRBJ1-1, is NAGVMQNPRHLVRRRGQEARLRCSPMKGHSHVYWYRQLPEEGLKFMVYLQKENIIDESGMPKERFSAEFPKEGPSILRIQQVVRGDSAAYFCASSLYNPNTEAFFGQGTRLTVV.

DNA of the CDR3: TGTGCCAGCAGTCAGTACGTTCTGCAGTACTTC. Translating gives CASSQYVLQYF. V gene TRBV25-1 combines with J gene TRBJ2-7; the D is unclear. Germline V gene data show CDR1 as MGHDK and CDR2 as SYGVNS. The V gene lost 5 bases and the J gene lost 9 bases, with 11 bases spanning the gap. The CDR3 is made up of 11 amino acids.

The V call is TRBV19, the J call TRBJ1-1, with D perhaps matching TRBD1 (6 bases). The CDR3 is 12 amino acids. CDR1 LNHDA and CDR2 SQIVND come from the germline V gene (reference sequence). With 10 bases removed from V and 5 bases from J, the gap between germline ends came to 14 bases. The CDR3 protein is CATSTRGTEAFF. In DNA, the CDR3 is TGTGCCACCTCTACAAGGGGGACTGAAGCTTTCTTT.

This chain connects TRBV7-9 to TRBJ2-6; a possible D gene is TRBD1 (5 bases). Trimming took off 1 base at V and 2 bases at J, with 6 bases between the two ends. The germline CDR1 and CDR2 sequences are SEHNR and FQNEAQ (reference sequence). The CDR3 is 15 residues long. CDR3: CASSLEQAGANVLTF. DNA of the CDR3: TGTGCCAGCAGCTTAGAACAGGCTGGGGCCAACGTCCTGACTTTC. The entire variable domain, with the rest obtained from reference TRBV7-9 and TRBJ2-6, is as follows: DTGVSQNPRHKITKRGQNVTFRCDPISEHNRLYWYRQTLGQGPEFLTYFQNEAQLEKSRLLSDRFSAERPKGSFSTLEIQRTEQGDSAMYLCASSLEQAGANVLTFGAGSRLTVL.

V gene TRBV10-3 combines with J gene TRBJ2-5, with 10 bases lining up with TRBD2. This CDR3 region has 15 residues. CDR1 is ENHRY, CDR2 SYGVKD, per germline. V lost 2 bases and J lost 5; bases outside the gene matches: 5. The CDR3 sequence: CAISESGRALETQYF. CDR3 DNA sequence: TGTGCCATCAGTGAGAGCGGGAGGGCCCTGGAGACCCAGTACTTC.

The chain is built from TRBV7-9 and TRBJ1-1, with D hard to call. Trimming removed 7 bases at V and 8 bases at J, with 20 bases between. Germline CDR1 SEHNR, CDR2 FQNEAQ (reference sequence). The CDR3 sequence is 14 residues long. This chain's CDR3 is CASTPVGVNSEAFF. The CDR3 DNA reads as TGTGCCAGCACCCCAGTTGGCGTGAACTCGGAAGCTTTCTTT.

This clone was counted a few times. This chain uses TRBV7-2 with TRBJ2-7, with D uncertain. Trimming left V 0 bases short and J 6 bases short, with 9 bases between. The germline CDR1 and CDR2 sequences are SGHTA and FQGNSA. The CDR3 length is 13 residues. CDR3 in amino acids: CASSLASVGEQYF. The DNA for the CDR3 is TGTGCCAGCAGCTTAGCGTCAGTTGGCGAGCAGTACTTC.

The CDR3, as DNA: TGTGCCAGCAGCCGGACTAGCGGGAGCTTCGGGGAGCTGTTTTTT. Its protein is CASSRTSGSFGELFF. The chain combines TRBV28 with TRBJ1-3; TRBD2 matches 13 bases. The tail of the sequence fits TRBJ2-2 better, so the J call may be wrong. CDR1 is MDHEN and CDR2 is SYDVKM in the germline V gene. The CDR3 length is 15 residues.

V gene TRBV6-5 combines with J gene TRBJ2-5, with D tentatively TRBD1 or TRBD2 (6 bases each). The V gene's germline CDR1 is MNHEY and CDR2 SVGAGI. The CDR3 spans 13 residues. Trimming took 8 bases from V and 5 from J, leaving 15 bases between them. CDR3 bases: TGTGCCAGCCGGGGGCCAAAGGTGGAGACCCAGTACTTC. Protein sequence: CASRGPKVETQYF.

On this clone: This sequence is one base from a far larger clone and is likely a read error. Other nucleotide sequences from this sample produce the same CDR3. The genes are TRBV7-9 and TRBJ1-5; unclear D gene. Per germline, CDR1 SEHNR and CDR2 FQNEAQ (reference sequence). Trimming stripped 5 bases from V and 7 bases from J, with 9 bases between. The CDR3 runs to 12 residues. CDR3 protein: CASSRTDQPQHF. DNA for the CDR3: TGTGCCAGCAGCCGGACTGACCAGCCCCAGCATTTT. Variable domain in full (rest from reference TRBV7-9 and TRBJ1-5): DTGVSQNPRHKITKRGQNVTFRCDPISEHNRLYWYRQTLGQGPEFLTYFQNEAQLEKSRLLSDRFSAERPKGSFSTLEIQRTEQGDSAMYLCASSRTDQPQHFGDGTRLSIL.

V usage is TRBV30 and J usage is TRBJ1-1; unclear D gene. Deletions cut 3 bases from V and 10 bases from J, with 15 bases between. The germline CDR1 and CDR2 sequences are GTSNPN and SVGIG (reference sequence). This CDR3 is 12 amino acids long. The CDR3 region is CAWRGAGDLAFF. CDR3 nucleotides: TGTGCCTGGAGAGGAGCCGGGGATCTAGCTTTCTTT.

The chain recombines TRBV6-6 with TRBJ2-1; D gene uncertain. Germline CDR1 MNHNY, CDR2 SVGAGI (reference sequence). This CDR3 is 13 amino acids long. V lost 2 bases to trimming and J lost 6 bases, with 8 bases between them. CDR3 in amino acids: CASSYGISNEQFF. The CDR3 DNA is TGTGCCAGCAGTTACGGGATCAGCAATGAGCAGTTCTTC.

The V gene is TRBV7-2, the J gene TRBJ2-5; D tentatively reads TRBD1 or TRBD2 (6 bases each). The CDR3 sequence is 14 residues long. The V gene lost 5 bases and the J gene lost 5 bases, with 15 bases spanning the gap. Germline V CDR1 and CDR2: SGHTA, FQGNSA. The CDR3 sequence: CASSQGGGLETQYF. As DNA, the CDR3 is TGTGCCAGCAGCCAAGGAGGGGGATTGGAGACCCAGTACTTC. Looking up the rest from reference TRBV7-2 and TRBJ2-5 gives the full variable domain: GAGVSQSPSNKVTEKGKDVELRCDPISGHTALYWYRQSLGQGLEFLIYFQGNSAPDKSGLPSDRFSAERTGGSVSTLTIQRTQQEDSAVYLCASSQGGGLETQYFGPGTRLLVL.

V gene TRBV7-3 combines with J gene TRBJ2-7; D possibly uses TRBD1 or TRBD2 (6 bases each). The CDR3 is 15 residues long. With 5 bases removed from V and 7 bases from J, the gap between germline ends came to 21 bases. The germline V gene has CDR1 SGHTA and CDR2 FQGTGA. Here the CDR3 reads CASSQTVAAQGEQYF. The DNA for the CDR3 is TGTGCCAGCAGCCAGACGGTAGCGGCCCAGGGGGAGCAGTACTTC.

The table lists this clone with a few counts. Other DNA sequences in the same sample also yield this CDR3. The chain links TRBV7-2 to TRBJ2-7; 7 bases are a match to TRBD1. CDR1 is SGHTA and CDR2 is FQGNSA in the germline V gene. The CDR3 length is 12 residues. V was pared by 5 bases and J by 6 bases, with 4 bases of the junction left unmatched. The CDR3 protein is CASSRTGGEQYF. For the CDR3, the DNA is TGTGCCAGCAGCAGGACAGGCGGCGAGCAGTACTTC. Filled out from reference TRBV7-2 and TRBJ2-7, the complete variable domain reads GAGVSQSPSNKVTEKGKDVELRCDPISGHTALYWYRQSLGQGLEFLIYFQGNSAPDKSGLPSDRFSAERTGGSVSTLTIQRTQQEDSAVYLCASSRTGGEQYFGPGTRLTVT.